A single T cell receptor (beta chain) is shown here with its context. The antigen it recognizes is unknown. No clone much larger than this one lies a single base away; base qualities are absent. The V end gives up 0 bases and the J end 5 bases, leaving 6 bases in the junction not matched to a gene. Counted from cysteine to phenylalanine, this CDR3 has 15 amino acids. Here the CDR3 DNA is all that survives: 45 bases in frame from base 1. The germline V gene gives CDR1 as LGHNA and CDR2 as YSLEER. The data stem from a study of response to subunit inactivated influenza vaccine (dated by TCRdb to 2016 to 2018). Turning to the overall study: To follow how T cells responded to a trivalent subunit inactivated influenza vaccine, the researchers relied on deep quantitative profiling of the T cell receptor repertoire.

The library was produced with RT-PCR. The instrument was an Illumina HiSeq 2500. TCRdb passed the public sequencing reads through fastp at Q25 and MiXCR, retaining productive beta sequences. Each CDR3 protein appears once, grouped with its most common genes and DNA. Here the sample has just under 550,000 distinct CDR3 sequences; roughly 25% occur a single time. The top ten clonotypes cover 2.5% to 3.5% of the sample. The investigation overall reported the following: According to the authors, only a limited number of new T cells may be recruited by each seasonal influenza vaccination.

This same sample was also taken into another study, of T cells expressing NK-cell markers. Looking at the second paper: TCR beta cDNA libraries were prepared using 5'RACE template switching, which introduced a universal primer site and unique molecular identifiers. In sorted CD3+CD56+NKG2C+, CD3+CD56+NKG2C- and CD3+CD56-NKG2C+ T-cell subsets from roughly 8 donors, TCR beta-chain repertoires were profiled. Among the eight sequenced donors, only one was HCMV-seronegative, while the other seven were HCMV-seropositive. In several experiments an anti-gammadeltaTCR antibody was added to restrict sorting to alphabetaTCR-expressing T cells. In more than five donors, the dominant CD3+CD56+NKG2C+ clonotypes were found to rank among the top 10 CD8+ clonotypes and to make up roughly 1.0-7.5% of CD8+ T cells. Those dominant clonotypes were again the most abundant among CD3+CD56-NKG2C+ cells in four donors, at 28.3-60.1%. Whether the expanded NKG2C-expressing T cell clones were specific for HCMV antigens remained unclear. The eight sequenced donors were randomly selected healthy volunteers, three men and five women. HCMV-specific IgG was detected in serum with a commercial ELISA kit to determine HCMV serostatus. Peripheral blood mononuclear cells were isolated from blood by Ficoll density gradient centrifugation. Using Miltenyi isolation kits, CD4+ and CD8+ T cells were isolated from PBMC through magnetic immunoseparation. Synthesis of cDNA was primed from the TCR beta constant segment and was followed by two consecutive PCR amplification steps. Sequencing of the libraries produced 2 x 150 bp reads on Illumina HiSeq 2000/2500, MiSeq or NextSeq. MIGEC was used to demultiplex reads and group the reads by UMI, and MiTCR was used to assemble and quantify clonotypes. Only TCR cDNA sequences supported by at least two reads were kept to exclude erroneous sequences. The tcR package was used for downstream repertoire analysis, and clonotypes were matched between fractions using CDR3 nucleotide sequence together with V segment. VDJmatch was used to annotate antigen specificity against VDJdb, with one amino acid substitution in CDR3 allowed.

The sequence came from a man in his fifties who received an inactivated influenza vaccine. Donor details come from another sample of the same person, matched by shared clones. The material sequenced was CD4+ T cells sorted from PBMCs, taken 12 days after vaccination. The chain is made from TRBV4-3 and TRBJ2-5; TRBD1 agrees with 7 junctional bases. The CDR3 sequence is CASSQEVGGVETQYF. The DNA sequence is as follows: TGCGCCAGCAGCCAAGAAGTAGGGGGCGTGGAGACCCAGTACTTC.